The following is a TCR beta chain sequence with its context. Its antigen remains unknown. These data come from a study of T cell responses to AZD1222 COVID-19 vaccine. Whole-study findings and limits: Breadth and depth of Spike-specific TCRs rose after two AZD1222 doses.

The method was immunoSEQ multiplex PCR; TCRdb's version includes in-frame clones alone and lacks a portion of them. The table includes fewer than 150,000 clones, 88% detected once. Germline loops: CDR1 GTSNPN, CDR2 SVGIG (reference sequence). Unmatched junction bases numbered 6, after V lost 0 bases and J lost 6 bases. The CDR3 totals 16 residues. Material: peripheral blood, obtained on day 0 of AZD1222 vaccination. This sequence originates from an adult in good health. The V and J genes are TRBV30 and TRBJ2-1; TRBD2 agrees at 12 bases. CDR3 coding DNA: TGTGCCTGGAGTGTACCCGGACTAGCGGGAACCAATGAGCAGTTCTTC. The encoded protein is CAWSVPGLAGTNEQFF.